This TCR beta chain comes out of a study of vaccination and CD4 T cells after COVID-19. Study overall: Overlapping peptides of the spike proteins of SARS-CoV-2, HCoV-NL63, HCoV-OC43 and HCoV-229E were used for cell stimulation. General observations from the study: Median SARS-CoV-2-reactive clonotype numbers went from about 20 to 38; this increase was not significant. Convalescent patients' vaccine-specific clones were spike mono-reactive in 304 of 307 cases.

Treatment described: approximately nine-day PBMC culture with coronavirus spike peptide pools or control peptides (ViraFEST assay). ViraFEST expanded antigen-specific T cells with peptide pools, then sequenced TCRs. To note about this clonotype: Antigen: not known.

Sequenced with the Oncomine TCR Beta short-read assay was DNA taken from cultured CD4+ T cells. Each CDR3 protein is one row after TCRdb ran MiXCR on the PCR reads. The sample yields 15,000 to 25,000 distinct CDR3 sequences, around 60% seen once. This specimen consisted of CD4+ T cells from blood, cultured in vitro, obtained after SARS-CoV-2 vaccination. This clonotype was obtained from a human donor who had recovered from COVID-19.

The CDR3 spells CASSDPRGGELNTEAFF. Written as DNA, the CDR3 is TGTGCCAGTAGTGACCCCCGGGGGGGGGAGTTGAACACTGAAGCTTTCTTT. The chain couples TRBV19 to TRBJ1-1; D may be TRBD1 (5 bases). The CDR3 extends over 17 amino acids. V was cut by 5 bases and J by 0 bases, with 19 bases left in between. Germline CDR1 is LNHDA and CDR2 is SQIVND (reference sequence).